This T cell receptor (beta chain) was sequenced for a study of T cell responses to AZD1222 COVID-19 vaccine. Whole-study results and caveats: Two AZD1222 administrations were followed by greater Spike-specific TCR breadth and depth. A reported finding is that nearly half of spike-specific TCRs target unmutated variant regions.

Worth noting for this clone: Its antigen is unknown.

Trimming removed 7 bases from V and 2 bases from J, with 17 bases in between. This CDR3 contains 15 residues. Germline V CDR1 and CDR2: LNHDA, SQIVND (reference sequence). The repertoire was sequenced with immunoSEQ multiplex PCR; TCRdb's copy has only in-frame clones and lacks some. The sample consists of over 110,000 clones, more than 90% of them appearing once. The chain employs TRBV19 and TRBJ1-1; D possibly corresponds to TRBD1 (6 bases). The starting material was peripheral blood, obtained on day 0 of AZD1222 vaccination. The source is an adult in good health. This CDR3 is CASKEVGAANTEAFF. The DNA for the CDR3 is TGTGCCAGTAAAGAAGTGGGGGCCGCAAACACTGAAGCTTTCTTT.